This TCR beta chain was sequenced for a study of CD8 T cells in ankylosing spondylitis. Deletions cut 1 base from V and 3 bases from J, with 18 bases between. Germline CDR1 SGHAT, CDR2 FQNNGV. This CDR3 has 18 amino acids. This clonotype was observed a handful of times. Its antigen is still unknown. MiXCR, run by TCRdb on the 5' RACE reads, gives a single entry per CDR3 protein. Of fewer than 500,000 distinct CDR3 sequences listed, 20% to 30% are singletons. Findings and limits, study-wide: Characteristic of ankylosing spondylitis blood, it appeared, was a TCR beta motif comprising about eight highly homologous variants.

This sequence was found in a male donor with ankylosing spondylitis. V usage is TRBV11-2 and J usage is TRBJ1-4; D remains ambiguous. Input material: blood, either unsorted or a sorted T cell fraction (not recorded which). The CDR3 DNA sequence: TGTGCCAGCAGCTTAGTACTAATGGTGGGGATCGCTAATGAAAAACTGTTTTTT. Encoded protein: CASSLVLMVGIANEKLFF.